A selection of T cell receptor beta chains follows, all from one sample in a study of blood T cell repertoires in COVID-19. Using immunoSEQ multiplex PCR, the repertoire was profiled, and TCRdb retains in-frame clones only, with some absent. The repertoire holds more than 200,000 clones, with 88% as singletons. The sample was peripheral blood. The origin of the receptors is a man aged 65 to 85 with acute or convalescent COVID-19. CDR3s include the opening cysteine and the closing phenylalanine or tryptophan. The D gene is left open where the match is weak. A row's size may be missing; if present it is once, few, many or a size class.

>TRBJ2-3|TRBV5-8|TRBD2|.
CASPEGLAEFSSTDTQYF
TGTGCCAGCCCCGAGGGCCTAGCGGAATTTTCTAGCACAGATACGCAGTATTTT
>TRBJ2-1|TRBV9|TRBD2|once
CASSVLAGAYNEQFF
TGTGCCAGCAGCGTCCTAGCGGGAGCATACAATGAGCAGTTCTTC
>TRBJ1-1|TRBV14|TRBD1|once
CASSQALRQGPRGNTEAFF
TGTGCCAGCAGCCAAGCCCTCAGACAGGGGCCGAGAGGGAACACTGAAGCTTTCTTT
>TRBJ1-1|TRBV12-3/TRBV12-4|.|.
CAGSLGGGTEAFF
TGTGCCGGATCTTTAGGTGGCGGCACTGAAGCTTTCTTT
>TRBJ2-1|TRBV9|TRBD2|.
CASSVSLAGEGNEQFF
TGTGCCAGCAGCGTATCGCTAGCGGGAGAGGGCAATGAGCAGTTCTTC
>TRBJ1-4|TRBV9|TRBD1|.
CASSPDRGREKLFF
TGTGCCAGCAGCCCGGACAGGGGGCGAGAAAAACTGTTTTTT
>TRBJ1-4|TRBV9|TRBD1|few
CASSTGGQGYEKLFF
TGTGCCAGCAGCACAGGGGGACAGGGGTATGAAAAACTGTTTTTT
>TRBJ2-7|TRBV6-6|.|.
CASSRTDRNEQYF
TGTGCCAGCAGCCGGACAGATAGAAACGAGCAGTACTTC
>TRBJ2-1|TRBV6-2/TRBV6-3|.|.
CASSYGGTFRTVSYNEQFF
TGTGCCAGCAGTTACGGGGGTACGTTCAGGACAGTCTCCTACAATGAGCAGTTCTTC
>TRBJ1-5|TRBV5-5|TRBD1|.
CASSLGVGQGGQPQHF
TGTGCCAGCAGCTTGGGTGTTGGACAGGGAGGTCAGCCCCAGCATTTT
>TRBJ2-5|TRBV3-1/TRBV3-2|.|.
CASSQEMAGAMEETQYF
TGTGCCAGCAGCCAAGAAATGGCGGGCGCTATGGAAGAGACCCAGTACTTC
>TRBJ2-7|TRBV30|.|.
CAWKGTSTYEQYF
TGTGCCTGGAAAGGGACTTCCACCTACGAGCAGTACTTC
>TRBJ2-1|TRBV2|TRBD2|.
CASRAASGGGVYNEQFF
TGTGCCAGCAGGGCCGCAAGCGGCGGGGGGGTTTACAATGAGCAGTTCTTC
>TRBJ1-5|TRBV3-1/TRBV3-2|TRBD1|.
CASSQGLQGNQPQHF
TGTGCCAGCAGCCAAGGATTACAGGGGAATCAGCCCCAGCATTTT
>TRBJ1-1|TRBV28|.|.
CASSLVGSTEAFF
TGTGCCAGCAGTTTGGTAGGGAGCACTGAAGCTTTCTTT
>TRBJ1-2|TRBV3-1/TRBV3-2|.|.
CASSQDRLAGYTF
TGTGCCAGCAGCCAAGATCGCCTGGCTGGCTACACCTTC
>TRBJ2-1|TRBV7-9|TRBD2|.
CASSLLGTSGHNEQFF
TGTGCCAGCAGCTTATTAGGGACTAGCGGCCACAATGAGCAGTTCTTC
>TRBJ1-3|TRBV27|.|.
CASSFSGPGNTIYF
TGTGCCAGCAGTTTTTCAGGGCCTGGAAACACCATATATTTT
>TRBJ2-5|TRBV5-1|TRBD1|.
CASSLGEGQGAVETQYF
TGCGCCAGCAGCTTGGGCGAGGGACAGGGGGCAGTGGAGACCCAGTACTTC
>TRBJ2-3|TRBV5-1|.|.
CASSLGSAPSGTDTQYF
TGCGCCAGCAGCTTGGGTAGCGCGCCGTCTGGCACAGATACGCAGTATTTT
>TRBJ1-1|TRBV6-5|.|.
CASSSGQRGAFF
TGTGCCAGCAGTTCTGGACAGAGAGGAGCTTTCTTT
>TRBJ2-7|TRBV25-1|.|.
CASSGTVIYEQYF
TGTGCCAGCAGTGGGACAGTGATCTACGAGCAGTACTTC
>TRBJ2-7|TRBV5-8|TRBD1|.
CASYDRGILSYEQYF
TGTGCCAGCTATGACAGGGGGATTCTCTCCTACGAGCAGTACTTC
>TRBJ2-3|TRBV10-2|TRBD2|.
CASSELAGSTDTQYF
TGCGCCAGCAGTGAACTAGCGGGGAGCACAGATACGCAGTATTTT
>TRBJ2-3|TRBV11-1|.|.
CASSSLLGVTYF
TGTGCCAGCAGCTCCCTCTTGGGAGTAACGTATTTT
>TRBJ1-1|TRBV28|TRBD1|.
CASSRDRRSEAFF
TGTGCCAGCAGTAGGGACAGAAGGTCTGAAGCTTTCTTT
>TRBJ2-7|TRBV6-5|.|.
CASSTAYEQYF
TGTGCCAGCAGTACAGCCTACGAGCAGTACTTC
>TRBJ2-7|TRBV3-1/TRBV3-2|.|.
CASSGSSGEQYF
TGTGCCAGCAGCGGATCGAGCGGGGAGCAGTACTTC
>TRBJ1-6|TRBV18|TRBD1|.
CASSNDRDRTYNSPLHF
TGTGCCAGCTCAAACGACAGGGATCGAACTTATAATTCACCCCTCCACTTT
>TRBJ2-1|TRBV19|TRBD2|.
CASSTSWGLAGVNEQFF
TGTGCCAGTAGTACTTCTTGGGGACTAGCGGGAGTGAATGAGCAGTTCTTC
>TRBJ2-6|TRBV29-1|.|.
CSAITGPGAGANVLTF
TGCAGCGCTATCACAGGGCCTGGAGCTGGGGCCAACGTCCTGACTTTC
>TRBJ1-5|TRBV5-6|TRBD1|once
CASSRGQGSNQPQHF
TGTGCCAGCAGCCGGGGACAGGGAAGCAATCAGCCCCAGCATTTT
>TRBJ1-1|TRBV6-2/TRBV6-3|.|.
CASSPGGSATEAFF
TGTGCCAGCAGCCCCGGAGGGAGCGCCACTGAAGCTTTCTTT
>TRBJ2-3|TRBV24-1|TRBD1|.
CATSDPGGTSTDTQYF
TGTGCCACCAGTGATCCAGGGGGAACTAGCACAGATACGCAGTATTTT
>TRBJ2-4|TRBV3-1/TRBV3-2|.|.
CASSQGGTIQYF
TGTGCCAGCAGTCAGGGGGGCACTATTCAGTACTTC
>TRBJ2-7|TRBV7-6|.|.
CASSPGGSLSYEQYF
TGTGCCAGCAGTCCAGGGGGGAGCTTATCCTACGAGCAGTACTTC
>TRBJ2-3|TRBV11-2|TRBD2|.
CASSARLAGASDTQYF
TGTGCCAGCAGCGCGCGTCTAGCGGGAGCGTCAGATACGCAGTATTTT
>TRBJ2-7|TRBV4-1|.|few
CASSRGRNYEQYF
TGCGCCAGCAGCCGAGGGCGGAACTACGAGCAGTACTTC
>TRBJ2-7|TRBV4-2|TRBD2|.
CASSQDSSGRAREQYF
TGTGCCAGCAGCCAAGACAGCAGCGGGAGGGCGAGAGAGCAGTACTTC
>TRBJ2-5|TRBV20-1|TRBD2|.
CSASDIGTSMETQYF
TGCAGTGCTAGTGATATCGGGACTAGTATGGAGACCCAGTACTTC
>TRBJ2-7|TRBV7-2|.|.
CASSPGGNEQYF
TGTGCCAGCAGCCCAGGGGGGAACGAGCAGTACTTC
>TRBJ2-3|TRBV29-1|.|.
CSVAQGTDTQYF
TGCAGCGTCGCTCAGGGAACAGATACGCAGTATTTT
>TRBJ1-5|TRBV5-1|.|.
CASRPTTGDSNQPQHF
TGCGCCAGCAGGCCGACTACCGGCGATAGCAATCAGCCCCAGCATTTT
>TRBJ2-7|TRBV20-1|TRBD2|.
CSASFPGGQEQYF
TGCAGTGCTAGTTTTCCGGGAGGCCAGGAGCAGTACTTC
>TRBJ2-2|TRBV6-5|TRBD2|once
CASSKGLAGVGELFF
TGTGCCAGCAGCAAGGGACTAGCGGGAGTCGGGGAGCTGTTTTTT
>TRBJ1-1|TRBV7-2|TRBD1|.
CASSPPGGTVHTEAFF
TGTGCCAGCAGCCCCCCCGGAGGGACAGTACACACTGAAGCTTTCTTT
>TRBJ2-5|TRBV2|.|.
CASSEFQGTQETQYF
TGTGCCAGCAGTGAATTCCAGGGGACCCAAGAGACCCAGTACTTC
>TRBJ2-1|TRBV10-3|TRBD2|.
CAISGLAGSNEQFF
TGTGCCATCAGCGGACTAGCGGGATCCAATGAGCAGTTCTTC
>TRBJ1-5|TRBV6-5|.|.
CASSYTANQPQHF
TGTGCCAGCAGTTATACAGCCAATCAGCCCCAGCATTTT
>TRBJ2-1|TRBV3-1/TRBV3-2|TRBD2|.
CASSLEGTSGRGQFF
TGTGCCAGCAGCCTGGAGGGGACTAGCGGGAGGGGGCAGTTCTTC